This TCR beta chain was sequenced in a study of T cells in tumors after PD-1 blockade. Whole-study context: Patients had no prior checkpoint blockade, systemic immunosuppressants, or anti-cancer therapy within 4 weeks.

TCRdb keeps only in-frame clones here, not all; method: immunoSEQ multiplex PCR. The profile shows 10,000 to 15,000 clones, 63% of them singletons. General study findings and limits: Expanded exhausted CD8+ clones after therapy were mostly novel clonotypes.

This clone was seen a handful of times. Its target is not known. Germline V CDR1 and CDR2: SGHTA, FQGNSA. V was pared by 1 base and J by 4 bases, with 11 bases between. The CDR3 is 15 amino acids. This receptor was obtained from a human donor with basal cell carcinoma. The source material was tumor tissue, sampled before anti-PD-1 treatment. The rearrangement links TRBV7-2 to TRBJ1-5, with D possibly matching TRBD1 (5 bases). The CDR3 region is CASSLGGGENQPQHF. In nucleotides, the CDR3 is TGTGCCAGCAGCTTAGGGGGGGGTGAGAATCAGCCCCAGCATTTT.